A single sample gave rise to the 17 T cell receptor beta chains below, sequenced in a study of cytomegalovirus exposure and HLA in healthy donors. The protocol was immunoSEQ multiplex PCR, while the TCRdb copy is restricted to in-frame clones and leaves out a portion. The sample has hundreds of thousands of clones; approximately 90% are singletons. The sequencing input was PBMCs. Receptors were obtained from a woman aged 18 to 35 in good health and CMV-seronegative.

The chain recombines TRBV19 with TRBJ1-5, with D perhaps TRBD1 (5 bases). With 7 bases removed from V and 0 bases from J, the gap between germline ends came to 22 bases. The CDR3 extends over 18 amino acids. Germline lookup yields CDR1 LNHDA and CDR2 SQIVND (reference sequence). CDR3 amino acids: CASTAGRQGRISNQPQHF. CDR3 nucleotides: TGTGCCAGTACCGCTGGGAGGCAGGGTCGGATTAGCAATCAGCCCCAGCATTTT.

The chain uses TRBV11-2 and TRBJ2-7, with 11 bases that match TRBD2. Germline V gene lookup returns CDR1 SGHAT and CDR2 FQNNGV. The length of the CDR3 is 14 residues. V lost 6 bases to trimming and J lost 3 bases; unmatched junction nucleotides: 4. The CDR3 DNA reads TGTGCCAGCAGGCCACTAGCGGGGGACTACGAGCAGTACTTC. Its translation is CASRPLAGDYEQYF.

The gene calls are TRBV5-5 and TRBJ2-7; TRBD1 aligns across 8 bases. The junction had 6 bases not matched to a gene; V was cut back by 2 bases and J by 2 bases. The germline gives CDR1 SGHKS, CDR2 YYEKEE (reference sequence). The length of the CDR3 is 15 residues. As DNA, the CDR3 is TGTGCCAGCAGCTTCGCGACAGGGGTTCCCTACGAGCAGTACTTC. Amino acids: CASSFATGVPYEQYF.

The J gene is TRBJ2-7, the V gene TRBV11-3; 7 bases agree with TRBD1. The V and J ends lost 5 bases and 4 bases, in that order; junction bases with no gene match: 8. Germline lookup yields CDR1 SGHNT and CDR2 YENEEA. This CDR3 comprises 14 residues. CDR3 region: CASSPDTQGYEQYF. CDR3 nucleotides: TGTGCCAGCAGCCCCGATACACAGGGGTACGAGCAGTACTTC.

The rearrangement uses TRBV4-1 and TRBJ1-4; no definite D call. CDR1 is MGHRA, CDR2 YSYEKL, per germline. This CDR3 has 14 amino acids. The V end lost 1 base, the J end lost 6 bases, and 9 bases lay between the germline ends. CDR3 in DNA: TGCGCCAGCAGCCAAGCACGTGGCTATGAAAAACTGTTTTTT. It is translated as CASSQARGYEKLFF.

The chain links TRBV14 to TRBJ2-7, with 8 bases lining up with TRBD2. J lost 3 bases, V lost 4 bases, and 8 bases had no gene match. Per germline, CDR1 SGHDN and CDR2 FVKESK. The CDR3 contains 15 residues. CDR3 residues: CASSLPGLGLYEQYF. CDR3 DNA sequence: TGTGCCAGCAGCCTCCCGGGACTAGGGCTCTACGAGCAGTACTTC.

The CDR3, as DNA: TGTGCCAGCAGCTTGGCCGGTCGGAGCGGGGGAACCGGGGAGCTGTTTTTT. Translating it yields CASSLAGRSGGTGELFF. The chain joins TRBV5-4 to TRBJ2-2; TRBD2 matches at 8 bases. Germline-derived CDR1 and CDR2 are SGHNT and YYREEE (reference sequence). This CDR3 has 17 amino acids. The ends lost 0 bases at V and 5 bases at J; junction bases unmatched: 9.

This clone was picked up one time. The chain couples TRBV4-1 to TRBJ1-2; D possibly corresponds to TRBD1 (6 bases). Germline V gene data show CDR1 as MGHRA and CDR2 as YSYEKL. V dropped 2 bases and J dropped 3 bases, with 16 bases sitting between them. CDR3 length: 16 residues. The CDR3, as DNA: TGCGCCAGCAGCCAACCGAAGGAACAGGGTGACTATGGCTACACCTTC. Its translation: CASSQPKEQGDYGYTF.

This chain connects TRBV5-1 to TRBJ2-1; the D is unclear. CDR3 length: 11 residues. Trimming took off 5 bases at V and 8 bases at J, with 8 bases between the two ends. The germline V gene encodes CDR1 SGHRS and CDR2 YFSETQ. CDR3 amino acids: CASRIRDEQFF. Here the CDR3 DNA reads TGCGCCAGCAGAATCCGGGATGAGCAGTTCTTC.

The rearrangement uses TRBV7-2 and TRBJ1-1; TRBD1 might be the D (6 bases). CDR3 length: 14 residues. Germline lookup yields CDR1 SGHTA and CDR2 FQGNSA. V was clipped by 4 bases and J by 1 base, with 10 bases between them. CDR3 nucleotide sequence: TGTGCCAGCAGCTATTTGACAGGGAACACTGAAGCTTTCTTT. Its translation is CASSYLTGNTEAFF.

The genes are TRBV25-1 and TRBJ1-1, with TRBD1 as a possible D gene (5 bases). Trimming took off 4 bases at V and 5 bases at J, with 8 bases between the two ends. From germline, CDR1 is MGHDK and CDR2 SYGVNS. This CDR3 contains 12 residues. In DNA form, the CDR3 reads TGTGCCAGCAGTGCGGGGGGAACTGAAGCTTTCTTT. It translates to CASSAGGTEAFF.

In DNA, the CDR3 is TGTGCCAGCAGTTTCAAAAGGGGAGCTTTCTTT. As protein: CASSFKRGAFF. The genes are TRBV28 and TRBJ1-1; perhaps TRBD1 as D (5 bases). Germline V gene sequence: CDR1 MDHEN, CDR2 SYDVKM. This CDR3 has 11 residues. Trimming shortened V by 3 bases and J by 10 bases, and 9 bases separated the two germline ends. Combining the CDR3 with reference TRBV28 and TRBJ1-1 gives the whole variable domain DVKVTQSSRYLVKRTGEKVFLECVQDMDHENMFWYRQDPGLGLRLIYFSYDVKMKEKGDIPEGYSVSREKKERFSLILESASTNQTSMYLCASSFKRGAFFGQGTRLTVV.

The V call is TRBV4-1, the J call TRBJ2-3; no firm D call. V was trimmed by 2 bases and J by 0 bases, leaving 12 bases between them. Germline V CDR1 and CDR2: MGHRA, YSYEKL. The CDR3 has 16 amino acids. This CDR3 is CASSQRGNPSTDTQYF. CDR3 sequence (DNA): TGCGCCAGCAGCCAACGCGGAAATCCTAGCACAGATACGCAGTATTTT.

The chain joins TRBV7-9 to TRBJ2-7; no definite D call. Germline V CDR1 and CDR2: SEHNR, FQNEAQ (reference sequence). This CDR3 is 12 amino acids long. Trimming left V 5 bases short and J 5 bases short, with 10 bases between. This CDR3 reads CASSLTVDEQYF. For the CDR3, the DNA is TGTGCCAGCAGCCTTACAGTCGACGAGCAGTACTTC. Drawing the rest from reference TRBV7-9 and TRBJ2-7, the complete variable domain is DTGVSQNPRHKITKRGQNVTFRCDPISEHNRLYWYRQTLGQGPEFLTYFQNEAQLEKSRLLSDRFSAERPKGSFSTLEIQRTEQGDSAMYLCASSLTVDEQYFGPGTRLTVT.

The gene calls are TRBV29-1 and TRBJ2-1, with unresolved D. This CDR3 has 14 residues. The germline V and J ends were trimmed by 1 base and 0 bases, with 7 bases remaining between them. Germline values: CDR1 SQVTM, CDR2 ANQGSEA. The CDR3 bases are TGCAGCGTTGAAGCGCGGCTCTCCTACAATGAGCAGTTCTTC. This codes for CSVEARLSYNEQFF.

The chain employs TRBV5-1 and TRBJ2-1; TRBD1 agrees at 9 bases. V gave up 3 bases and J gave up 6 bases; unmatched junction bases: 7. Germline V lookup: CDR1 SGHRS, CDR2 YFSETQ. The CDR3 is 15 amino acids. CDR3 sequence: CASSYGQGPGNEQFF. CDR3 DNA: TGCGCCAGCAGCTACGGACAGGGGCCGGGCAATGAGCAGTTCTTC.

CDR3 DNA: TGTGCCAGCAGCTTAGGACTGTCGGGGGGTGAGCAGTTCTTC. As protein: CASSLGLSGGEQFF. The V gene is TRBV13, the J gene TRBJ2-1, with TRBD2 identical over 7 bases. This CDR3 is 14 amino acids long. The germline V gene has CDR1 PRHDT and CDR2 FYEKMQ (reference sequence). The junction had 5 bases not matched to a gene; V was cut back by 0 bases and J by 9 bases.